The 5 T cell receptor beta chains in this list originate from one sample, sequenced in a study of Ad26.COV2.S vaccination and SARS-CoV-2 variants. The treatment was: roughly 19 received Ad26.COV2.S at low or high dose, single or two shots; a few received placebo; per-sample allocation not given. Sampling took place 63 days after the first vaccine or placebo injection. Clones were sequenced by immunoSEQ multiplex PCR, and TCRdb holds only the in-frame ones, with some missing. Among roughly 700,000 clones listed, 70% to 90% were seen once. This specimen consisted of peripheral blood, obtained in a trial of Ad26.COV2.S vaccine versus placebo. The receptors originated from a person between 18 and 59 years old who received the Ad26.COV2.S COVID-19 vaccine or a placebo.

The chain joins TRBV19 to TRBJ2-1; the match to TRBD2 covers 9 bases. The CDR3 extends over 16 amino acids. V was clipped by 5 bases and J by 7 bases; unmatched bases: 12. Germline V gene lookup returns CDR1 LNHDA and CDR2 SQIVND (reference sequence). The CDR3 protein is CASSFQFSGRTNEQFF. CDR3 bases: TGTGCCAGTAGTTTCCAATTCAGCGGGAGGACGAATGAGCAGTTCTTC. The whole variable domain, remainder taken from reference TRBV19 and TRBJ2-1, is DGGITQSPKYLFRKEGQNVTLSCEQNLNHDAMYWYRQDPGQGLRLIYYSQIVNDFQKGDIAEGYSVSREKKESFPLTVTSAQKNPTAFYLCASSFQFSGRTNEQFFGPGTRLTVL.

V usage is TRBV27 and J usage is TRBJ2-3, with 11 bases aligning to TRBD2. The length of the CDR3 is 16 residues. V shed 8 bases, J shed 5 bases, and the junction held 12 bases outside the gene matches. Germline V gene lookup returns CDR1 MNHEY and CDR2 SMNVEV (reference sequence). CDR3 sequence: CASLRVAGGPGDTQYF. In DNA, the CDR3 is TGTGCCAGCCTGAGGGTAGCGGGGGGGCCAGGAGATACGCAGTATTTT.

The rearrangement joins TRBV27 to TRBJ1-2; 7 bases line up with TRBD1. The germline V gene has CDR1 MNHEY and CDR2 SMNVEV (reference sequence). J was trimmed by 1 base and V by 8 bases; bases with no gene match: 16. The CDR3 consists of 17 residues. CDR3 sequence: CASYRRQGYSVNYGYTF. In nucleotides, the CDR3 is TGTGCCAGCTACCGGCGACAGGGTTATAGTGTTAACTATGGCTACACCTTC.

V gene TRBV19 combines with J gene TRBJ1-4; D remains ambiguous. The CDR3 has 15 residues. Germline V lookup: CDR1 LNHDA, CDR2 SQIVND (reference sequence). Trimming shortened V by 0 bases and J by 3 bases, and 8 bases separated the two germline ends. The CDR3 reads CASSIEGKANEKLFF. The DNA for the CDR3 is TGTGCCAGTAGTATAGAAGGGAAGGCTAATGAAAAACTGTTTTTT. The variable domain in full, with the rest retrieved from reference TRBV19 and TRBJ1-4, is DGGITQSPKYLFRKEGQNVTLSCEQNLNHDAMYWYRQDPGQGLRLIYYSQIVNDFQKGDIAEGYSVSREKKESFPLTVTSAQKNPTAFYLCASSIEGKANEKLFFGSGTQLSVL.

V gene TRBV11-2 combines with J gene TRBJ1-4; TRBD1 aligns across 7 bases. Germline V gene data show CDR1 as SGHAT and CDR2 as FQNNGV. The ends lost 5 bases at V and 7 bases at J; junction bases unmatched: 10. The length of the CDR3 is 15 residues. The DNA for the CDR3 is TGTGCCAGCAGCCGAGGAACAGGGGCGGGTGAAAAACTGTTTTTT. Its protein product is CASSRGTGAGEKLFF.